This is a list of T cell receptor beta chains from one sample in a study of technical replicates of blood from several donors. The protocol was immunoSEQ multiplex PCR, while the TCRdb copy is restricted to in-frame clones and leaves out a portion. The sample records fewer than 100,000 clones, approximately 97% being singletons. The sequencing sample was made of T cells isolated from PBMCs. These receptors were collected from a human donor in good health. The CDR3 runs from the conserved cysteine through the conserved F or W.

length,V,CDR3
13,TRBV5-1,CASSYTGGYGYTF
15,TRBV7-9,CASSLSGGGNQPQHF
16,TRBV5-1,CASSFARGQGAPLQYF
17,TRBV28,CASSLHRAESNNTEAFF
11,TRBV29-1,CSVVLSYGYTF
15,TRBV6-1,CASSLTGTGLYGYTF
15,TRBV28,CASSSAEKRTDTQYF
16,TRBV6-1,CASSELGQFMPYEQYF
13,TRBV6-1,CASRQGAWVGYTF
12,TRBV29-1,CSVDRGDYGYTF
16,TRBV9,CASTQVISSSYNEQFF
19,TRBV28,CASSLRVLAPSSGANVLTF
15,TRBV9,CASSVGGTGKDEQYF
15,TRBV13,CASSLLAGRRGEQYF
17,TRBV4-1,CASSQEMTGANTGELFF
15,TRBV9,CASSVGPSSYNEQFF
16,TRBV5-1,CASSAATSGSPHEQYF
13,TRBV6-6,CASSGAGWHEQYF
18,TRBV2,CASSEEGGGGVGAYEQYF
16,TRBV7-6,CASSLEGGTPTYEQYF
14,TRBV2,CASRRMQGRETQYF
14,TRBV5-1,CASTGLAGYNEQFF
13,TRBV6-1,CASSDPGGETQYF
16,TRBV13,CASSLQGSSYNSPLHF
12,TRBV30,CAWDRGTTEAFF
14,TRBV2,CASRGELNTGELFF
14,TRBV7-7,CASSLLPRAGELFF
13,TRBV11-1,CASSPDPDSGPFF
17,TRBV7-9,CASSPLYGVLDGQPQHF